Listed here are 29 T cell receptor beta chains from one sample, sequenced in a study of T cells expressing NK-cell markers. TCRdb processed the 5' RACE reads again and assigns one entry to each CDR3 protein, with no DNA. The sample holds over 100,000 distinct CDR3 sequences. The sample was blood T cells: a sorted CD56 or NKG2C T cell subset, CD4+ or CD8+ T cells, or bulk PBMC T cells (not recorded which). These receptors were obtained from a woman aged 18 to 75 in good health.

V usage is TRBV14 and J usage is TRBJ2-2. The CDR3 covers 17 residues. Germline values: CDR1 SGHDN, CDR2 FVKESK. The chain's CDR3 is CASSQDFWQMNTGELFF.

The V and J genes are TRBV27 and TRBJ2-3; the D call of TRBD2 rests on TCRdb alone, since no DNA is present to check it. The CDR3 covers 15 residues. In germline, CDR1 is MNHEY, CDR2 SMNVEV (reference sequence). The CDR3 region is CASSFSALSTDTQYF.

This chain connects TRBV7-2 to TRBJ2-1; the TCRdb D gene call, TRBD1, has no DNA to confirm it. The CDR3 totals 12 residues. The germline V gene has CDR1 SGHTA and CDR2 FQGNSA. The chain's CDR3 is CASSPLSDEQFF.

The V gene is TRBV19, the J gene TRBJ1-1; TCRdb selects TRBD1, and the lack of DNA leaves this call unchecked. Germline lookup yields CDR1 LNHDA and CDR2 SQIVND (reference sequence). This CDR3 contains 14 residues. The CDR3 reads CASSPGFLNTEAFF. The variable domain in full, with the rest retrieved from reference TRBV19 and TRBJ1-1, is DGGITQSPKYLFRKEGQNVTLSCEQNLNHDAMYWYRQDPGQGLRLIYYSQIVNDFQKGDIAEGYSVSREKKESFPLTVTSAQKNPTAFYLCASSPGFLNTEAFFGQGTRLTVV.

CDR3: CASNSPSNQPQHF. This chain links TRBV6-2 or TRBV6-3 with TRBJ1-5. The CDR3 has 13 residues. Germline lookup yields CDR1 MNHEY and CDR2 SVGEGT.

The chain carries TRBV14 and TRBJ2-1. Looked up from germline, CDR1 is SGHDN and CDR2 is FVKESK. The CDR3 length is 16 residues. The CDR3 is CASSQDSGVLYNEQFF.

The chain's CDR3 is CATSRGDLSSTGELFF. The rearrangement joins TRBV15 to TRBJ2-2; lacking DNA, the TRBD1 call made by TCRdb goes unchecked. CDR1 is LNHNV, CDR2 YYDKDF, per germline (reference sequence). There are 16 residues in the CDR3. Together with reference TRBV15 and TRBJ2-2, the CDR3 gives the full variable domain: DAMVIQNPRYQVTQFGKPVTLSCSQTLNHNVMYWYQQKSSQAPKLLFHYYDKDFNNEADTPDNFQSRRPNTSFCFLDIRSPGLGDTAMYLCATSRGDLSSTGELFFGEGSRLTVL.

The chain uses TRBV19 and TRBJ2-6; TCRdb lists TRBD2, though no DNA is available to test this call. CDR1 is LNHDA, CDR2 SQIVND, per germline (reference sequence). CDR3 length: 14 residues. The CDR3 sequence is CASSGGGRAYVLTF.

The V call is TRBV7-3, the J call TRBJ2-7; TCRdb outputs TRBD1, but without DNA this stays unchecked. Germline V gene data show CDR1 as SGHTA and CDR2 as FQGTGA. The CDR3 loop spans 17 amino acids. This CDR3 reads CASSLGTGGSHSYEQYF.

V and J are TRBV12-3 or TRBV12-4 and TRBJ2-3; the D call of TRBD1 rests on TCRdb alone, since no DNA is present to check it. The CDR3 loop spans 14 amino acids. CDR3 sequence reads: CATKQGRSTDTQYF.

V is TRBV9 and J is TRBJ2-7. Germline CDR1 SGDLS, CDR2 YYNGEE. The CDR3 extends over 14 amino acids. Here the CDR3 reads CASSGGVLSYEQYF.

V usage is TRBV7-8 and J usage is TRBJ2-3; with no DNA, the TCRdb D assignment of TRBD1 cannot be verified. The length of the CDR3 is 16 residues. Germline CDR1 and CDR2: SGHVS and FQNEAQ. The CDR3 region is CASSPEERGLTDTQYF.

The chain links TRBV6-2 or TRBV6-3 to TRBJ2-3; the D call of TRBD1 rests on TCRdb alone, since no DNA is present to check it. The CDR3 consists of 15 residues. Germline CDR1 is MNHEY and CDR2 is SVGEGT. The CDR3 region is CASSYSPPYPDTQYF.

The chain recombines TRBV5-1 with TRBJ1-1; the TCRdb call, TRBD1, lacks DNA for checking. There are 17 residues in the CDR3. Germline loops: CDR1 SGHRS, CDR2 YFSETQ. The CDR3 spells CASSLDRQGAMNTEAFF.

V is TRBV4-2 and J is TRBJ2-7. The CDR3 extends over 15 amino acids. The germline CDR1 and CDR2 sequences are LGHNA and YNFKEQ. CDR3 sequence: CASSQEGHSSYEQYF.

This chain uses TRBV12-3 or TRBV12-4 with TRBJ2-2; TCRdb calls TRBD1, which cannot be checked without DNA. CDR3 length equals 14 residues. Here the CDR3 reads CATRTLEYAGELFF.

The chain joins TRBV21-1 to TRBJ1-5. TRBV21-1 is a documented pseudogene. The CDR3 consists of 13 residues. The CDR3 sequence is CASSKAADQPQHF.

This chain links TRBV12-3 or TRBV12-4 with TRBJ1-2; the TRBD1 assignment by TCRdb is unverifiable without DNA. The CDR3 covers 12 residues. This CDR3 is CASSNTGYGYTF.

The chain recombines TRBV15 with TRBJ2-3; the D call of TRBD2 rests on TCRdb alone, since no DNA is present to check it. This CDR3 is built from 16 residues. Germline lookup yields CDR1 LNHNV and CDR2 YYDKDF (reference sequence). This CDR3 is CATSRDGEGSTDTQYF.

The rearrangement joins TRBV12-3 or TRBV12-4 to TRBJ2-2. The CDR3 length is 16 residues. CDR3 sequence: CASSFGNIQNTGELFF.

V usage is TRBV5-8 and J usage is TRBJ2-5; TCRdb's assignment of TRBD1 cannot be checked, as there is no DNA. CDR1 is SGHTS and CDR2 is YDEGEE in the germline V gene. This CDR3 spans 14 amino acids. CDR3 sequence: CASRQRGNQETQYF.

The chain is built from TRBV19 and TRBJ1-5. This CDR3 contains 16 residues. Per germline, CDR1 LNHDA and CDR2 SQIVND (reference sequence). The CDR3: CASSWDAGPSNQPQHF.

The chain carries TRBV27 and TRBJ2-6; checking the TCRdb D call of TRBD2 is not possible without DNA. Per germline, CDR1 MNHEY and CDR2 SMNVEV (reference sequence). The CDR3 covers 17 residues. CDR3 loop: CASSSSHRVSGANVLTF.

The genes are TRBV25-1 and TRBJ2-7; TCRdb calls TRBD1, which cannot be checked without DNA. The CDR3 contains 14 residues. Germline V gene lookup returns CDR1 MGHDK and CDR2 SYGVNS. CDR3 protein: CASSEWGNSYEQYF.

The rearrangement uses TRBV12-3 or TRBV12-4 and TRBJ2-1; lacking DNA, the TRBD1 call made by TCRdb goes unchecked. The CDR3 loop spans 14 amino acids. This chain's CDR3 is CASSLPTGVHEQFF.

V usage is TRBV19 and J usage is TRBJ2-1; checking the TCRdb D call of TRBD1 is not possible without DNA. The germline gives CDR1 LNHDA, CDR2 SQIVND (reference sequence). The CDR3 spans 15 residues. The CDR3 here is CASSIYRSQHNEQFF.

This chain uses TRBV21-1 with TRBJ2-2; TCRdb's D call, TRBD1, is unchecked because there is no DNA. TRBV21-1 represents a pseudogene. The CDR3 is 16 residues long. CDR3 protein: CASSCPGGQNTGELFF.

The chain is built from TRBV6-5 and TRBJ2-7. There are 13 residues in the CDR3. Germline V gives CDR1 MNHEY, CDR2 SVGAGI. CDR3 region: CASATGNPSEQYF.

The V and J genes are TRBV5-1 and TRBJ1-2; TCRdb returns TRBD1, unconfirmable since there is no DNA. CDR1 is SGHRS and CDR2 is YFSETQ in the germline V gene. This CDR3 spans 17 amino acids. The CDR3 here is CASSEDPGQGTNYGYTF.